This T cell receptor beta chain derives from a study of blood T cells in healthy people across ages. Overall study findings and caveats: Roughly linearly, TCR beta diversity per million T cells fell as age increased. Compared with aged donors, long-lived donors showed fewer expanded clones, suggesting selection.

No fewer than 6 million PBMCs went into each sample. The V end was cut by 4 bases, the J end by 2 bases, with 15 bases between. The CDR3 length is 15 residues. Germline V gives CDR1 SEHNR, CDR2 FQNEAQ (reference sequence). A second roughly 6 to 11 cycle PCR used barcoded and J-beta primers. A template-switch adaptor containing 12 random nucleotides labeled each cDNA molecule. One entry per CDR3 protein results from TCRdb running MiXCR on the 5' RACE reads. The data show about 640,000 distinct CDR3 sequences, about 54% seen once. A note on this clonotype: Its antigen is currently unknown.

The chain joins TRBV7-9 to TRBJ2-7, with D possibly TRBD1 on 5 matching bases. The specimen was blood. The origin of this receptor is a man aged 60-69 years in good health. CDR3 region: CASSSRNDRPYEQYF. CDR3 nucleotides: TGTGCCAGCAGCTCGCGAAATGACAGACCCTACGAGCAGTACTTC.